This TCR beta chain was profiled in a study of PD-L1 blockade in urothelial cancer. Study context: Blood samples contained a median 141,255 T cells. Study-wide results and limits: Enhanced expansion of tumor-associated blood clones at 3 weeks characterized durable-benefit patients.

V was pared by 4 bases and J by 0 bases, with 19 bases between. The CDR3 sequence is 17 residues long. CDR1 and CDR2 from the germline V gene are SGHRS and YFSETQ. The method was immunoSEQ multiplex PCR; TCRdb's version includes in-frame clones alone and lacks a portion of them. The data hold about 43,000 clones, with approximately 88% observed a single time. This clone came up a few times. What it binds is unknown. This chain links TRBV5-1 with TRBJ1-2; D gene unclear. The sample here was PBMCs, taken around atezolizumab (anti-PD-L1) treatment. The TCR comes from an elderly man with urothelial cancer. The CDR3 bases are TGCGCCAGCAGCCCCCAAGCGGACCGGAGGACTAACTATGGCTACACCTTC. Translation: CASSPQADRRTNYGYTF.